The entry that follows covers one TCR beta chain sequence. The antigen is not known. The sample is drawn from a study of blood T cells in healthy people across ages. About the study: Using template switching, researchers captured about one barcoded beta molecule for each two T cells. Study-wide points: Older individuals had lower TCR beta diversity per million T cells (the decline was roughly linear).

Germline V CDR1 and CDR2: DFQATT, SNEGSKA (reference sequence). V trimming: 5 bases; J trimming: 11 bases; junction bases outside the gene matches: 14. CDR3 length equals 16 residues. Primers used in a second PCR of about 6 to 11 cycles were a sample-barcoded 5' primer and a J-beta primer mix. Each cDNA molecule carried a tag from a template-switch adaptor that contained 12 random nucleotides. TCRdb analysed the 5' RACE reads with MiXCR anew, one entry per CDR3 protein. Here the sample spans some 1.4 million distinct CDR3 sequences, about 43% being singletons. Extraction of total RNA produced a minimum of 6 micrograms from each sample.

Sequencing was done on a sample of blood. The receptor comes from a woman younger than 30 in good health. J is TRBJ2-5 and V is TRBV20-1; 16 nucleotides agree with TRBD2. The CDR3 region is CSAEPGTSGRAVEQYF. The CDR3 region has the DNA TGCAGTGCTGAGCCCGGGACTAGCGGGAGGGCCGTAGAGCAGTACTTC.